The TCR beta chain described here comes from a study of blood T cell repertoires in COVID-19. On the study more broadly: T cells, B-cell-depleted T cells, or PBMCs provided the cDNA or gDNA that served as material.

Repertoires were generated with immunoSEQ multiplex PCR, while TCRdb's copy carries only in-frame clones and drops some. The sample includes about 160,000 clones, about four fifths of them seen just once. This clone was observed a few times. Germline V gene lookup returns CDR1 SGHNT and CDR2 YYREEE (reference sequence). Trimming cost V 3 bases and J 2 bases; bases outside gene matches: 4. The CDR3 contains 14 residues. The V and J genes are TRBV5-4 and TRBJ2-5; TRBD2 aligns across 7 bases. Sequenced: peripheral blood. This TCR was sampled from a man in his sixties or seventies who had recovered from COVID-19. The CDR3 nucleotides read TGTGCCAGCAGCTACGGACTAGGACAAGAGACCCAGTACTTC. Residues: CASSYGLGQETQYF.